The 25 T cell receptor beta chains presented below share a single source sample, sequenced in a study of CD8 T cells in ankylosing spondylitis. Notes on the study in general: A TCR beta motif made of several highly homologous variants seemed typical of ankylosing spondylitis blood.

TCRdb itself ran the 5' RACE reads through MiXCR, one entry per CDR3 protein. In the table there are more than 400,000 distinct CDR3 sequences, approximately 5.3% of which are singletons. Their specific antigens are unknown. Sequencing used blood, either unsorted or a sorted T cell fraction (not recorded which). The receptor set was obtained from a male donor with ankylosing spondylitis.

The V call is TRBV21-1, the J call TRBJ2-1; TRBD2 reflects the table's D call only, with no check against the DNA. TRBV21-1 is shown as a pseudogene. This CDR3 comprises 14 residues. DNA for the CDR3: TGTGCCGGCCTACTAGCGGAGGCGACAAATGAGCAGTTCTTC. This translates into CAGLLAEATNEQFF.

This clonotype was picked up many times. This chain connects TRBV24-1 to TRBJ2-3, with D hard to call. The CDR3 spans 16 residues. Germline assignment: CDR1 KGHDR and CDR2 SFDVKD. Trimming removed 4 bases at V and 3 bases at J, with 16 bases between. CDR3 bases: TGTGCCACCAGTGACATAGGGCTCGAGACTACAGATACGCAGTATTTT. Translated: CATSDIGLETTDTQYF.

There are many counts of this clonotype. This rearrangement joins TRBV7-9 to TRBJ1-6; D not certain. Trimming left V 5 bases short and J 8 bases short, with 16 bases between. Germline V lookup: CDR1 SEHNR, CDR2 FQNEAQ (reference sequence). The CDR3 extends over 15 amino acids. In DNA form, the CDR3 reads TGTGCCAGCAGCCCCTTTGCACTTGACCATTCACCCCTCCACTTT. Residues: CASSPFALDHSPLHF.

This clonotype was picked up many times. The chain carries TRBV7-9 and TRBJ1-2; TRBD1 agrees at 10 bases. V was pared by 5 bases and J by 0 bases, with 9 bases of the junction left unmatched. Looked up from germline, CDR1 is SEHNR and CDR2 is FQNEAQ (reference sequence). The CDR3 consists of 17 residues. The CDR3 loop is CASSPPGQGETNYGYTF. The DNA for the CDR3 is TGTGCCAGCAGCCCACCCGGACAGGGGGAAACTAACTATGGCTACACCTTC.

This chain uses TRBV5-1 with TRBJ2-5; 8 positions match TRBD2. V lost 3 bases to trimming and J lost 5 bases; unmatched junction nucleotides: 9. The CDR3 loop spans 15 amino acids. The germline V gene encodes CDR1 SGHRS and CDR2 YFSETQ. As DNA, the CDR3 is TGCGCCAGCAGCTACGCCCCGGGGGGGCCGGAGACCCAGTACTTC. Its protein is CASSYAPGGPETQYF.

This clonotype was picked up many times. The V gene is TRBV27, the J gene TRBJ2-7; D perhaps matches TRBD2 (5 bases). Germline CDR1 is MNHEY and CDR2 is SMNVEV (reference sequence). This CDR3 spans 15 amino acids. Trimming pared 5 bases from V and 6 bases from J, leaving 20 bases between. CDR3 nucleotides: TGTGCCAGCAGTCCAAGTACTAGAAACTGGCGCGAGCAGTACTTC. It specifies CASSPSTRNWREQYF.

This clonotype was seen repeatedly, ten times or more. This CDR3 reads CASSFTGGYYEQYF. The CDR3 nucleotides are TGTGCCAGCAGCTTCACTGGAGGTTACTACGAGCAGTACTTC. The chain employs TRBV11-1 and TRBJ2-7; TRBD2 might be the D (5 bases). The V end was cut by 3 bases, the J end by 3 bases, with 12 bases between. Germline-derived CDR1 and CDR2 are SGHAT and FQDESV (reference sequence). The CDR3 consists of 14 residues.

This clonotype was seen many times. The V and J genes are TRBV5-5 and TRBJ1-3; D is possibly TRBD1 (6 bases). Trimming left V 4 bases short and J 3 bases short, with 14 bases between. Germline assignment: CDR1 SGHKS and CDR2 YYEKEE (reference sequence). This CDR3 spans 15 amino acids. The CDR3 loop reads CASSPTGGRGNTIYF. The CDR3 DNA reads as TGTGCCAGCAGCCCGACGGGGGGCCGTGGAAACACCATATATTTT.

This clonotype was detected ten times or more. The chain carries TRBV6-2 or TRBV6-3 and TRBJ2-7; 11 bases agree with TRBD2. CDR1 is MNHEY, CDR2 SVGEGT, per germline. This CDR3 is 16 amino acids long. Trimming removed 4 bases from V and 6 bases from J; junction bases left unmatched: 11. The CDR3 protein is CASSLPGLAASSEQYF. As DNA, the CDR3 is TGTGCCAGCAGTTTACCGGGACTAGCGGCATCGTCCGAGCAGTACTTC.

This clonotype was counted ten times or more. The rearrangement uses TRBV28 and TRBJ2-5; D unresolved. Trimming left V 1 base short and J 4 bases short, with 4 bases between. The germline V gene has CDR1 MDHEN and CDR2 SYDVKM. The CDR3 covers 12 residues. The DNA of the CDR3 is TGTGCCAGCAGTTTATACGCAGAGACCCAGTACTTC. Amino acids: CASSLYAETQYF.

Comments on this clonotype: A single base separates this from a much larger clone, so it may be a read error. Likely a read error: the CDR3 ends without its conserved phenylalanine or tryptophan. This chain links TRBV20-1 with TRBJ2-7; D is perhaps TRBD2 (6 bases). CDR1 and CDR2 (germline): DFQATT, SNEGSKA (reference sequence). This CDR3 has 14 residues. V was pared by 0 bases and J by 7 bases, with 16 bases between. CDR3 sequence: CSARDSPGRGEQYL. DNA of the CDR3: TGCAGTGCTAGAGATTCCCCGGGCCGGGGGGAGCAGTACCTC.

This clonotype was observed many times. J is TRBJ2-7 and V is TRBV20-1; D tentatively reads TRBD1 or TRBD2 (5 bases each). From germline, CDR1 is DFQATT and CDR2 SNEGSKA (reference sequence). The CDR3 has 16 residues. Trimming removed 2 bases from V and 6 bases from J, with 23 bases in between. CDR3 loop: CSARHPGKGVNGEQYF. The DNA for the CDR3 is TGCAGTGCTAGACATCCGGGAAAAGGGGTTAATGGCGAGCAGTACTTC.

This clonotype was seen repeatedly, ten times or more. The chain joins TRBV4-3 to TRBJ2-3, with D hard to call. The CDR3 runs 14 residues. V lost 3 bases to trimming and J lost 2 bases, with 9 bases between them. Per germline, CDR1 LGHNA and CDR2 YSLEER. The CDR3: CASSQKVITDTQYF. In nucleotides, the CDR3 is TGCGCCAGCAGCCAGAAAGTGATCACAGATACGCAGTATTTT.

This clonotype was seen at least ten times. The rearrangement links TRBV3-1 to TRBJ1-2; 8 nucleotides align to TRBD1. Trimming took 4 bases from V and 4 from J; bases not matched to a gene: 11. Germline CDR1 and CDR2: LGHDT and YNNKEL (reference sequence). The CDR3 spans 16 residues. CDR3 amino acids: CASSRSTGGGTYGYTF. DNA for the CDR3: TGTGCCAGCAGCCGAAGTACAGGGGGTGGGACCTATGGCTACACCTTC.

This clonotype has more than one count but fewer than ten. The chain's CDR3 is CSARDRQISSGNTIYF. CDR3 nucleotide sequence: TGCAGTGCTAGAGACCGACAGATCAGCTCTGGAAACACCATATATTTT. This chain connects TRBV20-1 to TRBJ1-3; a weak D match, TRBD1 (5 bases). Germline V CDR1 and CDR2: DFQATT, SNEGSKA (reference sequence). This CDR3 has 16 amino acids. Trimming pared 0 bases from V and 0 bases from J, leaving 12 bases between.

The chain carries TRBV7-2 and TRBJ2-5; a weak D match, TRBD2 (5 bases). V was clipped by 2 bases and J by 5 bases, with 15 bases between them. From germline, CDR1 is SGHTA and CDR2 FQGNSA. The CDR3 is made up of 15 amino acids. The chain's CDR3 is CASSLSGIPGETQYF. In DNA, the CDR3 is TGTGCCAGCAGCTTATCGGGTATTCCGGGGGAGACCCAGTACTTC.

Many counts were recorded for this clonotype. V and J are TRBV7-9 and TRBJ2-7; D is unresolved. The CDR3 runs to 11 residues. Per germline, CDR1 SEHNR and CDR2 FQNEAQ (reference sequence). V was cut by 6 bases and J by 4 bases, with 7 bases left in between. CDR3 region: CASSLMYEQYF. CDR3 in DNA: TGTGCCAGCAGTCTCATGTACGAGCAGTACTTC.

This clonotype has ten or more counts. The chain is built from TRBV7-9 and TRBJ2-7; D may be TRBD1 (6 bases). Trimming pared 5 bases from V and 7 bases from J, leaving 21 bases between. This CDR3 is built from 15 residues. In germline, CDR1 is SEHNR, CDR2 FQNEAQ (reference sequence). The CDR3 DNA follows: TGTGCCAGCAGCCCGACGCTTAACAGGGTTCATGAGCAGTACTTC. Translating it yields CASSPTLNRVHEQYF.

This clonotype has a count of ten or more. The V call is TRBV7-2, the J call TRBJ1-1; D is uncertain. The CDR3 runs 15 residues. Germline V gene sequence: CDR1 SGHTA, CDR2 FQGNSA. The V and J ends lost 2 bases and 5 bases respectively, with 15 bases between them. The CDR3 region is CASSLRLVTRTEAFF. The CDR3 nucleotides are TGTGCCAGCAGCTTACGTCTCGTTACTAGGACTGAAGCTTTCTTT.

This clonotype has ten or more counts. This rearrangement joins TRBV20-1 to TRBJ2-3; D is possibly TRBD1 (6 bases). This CDR3 region has 13 residues. Trimming cost V 2 bases and J 4 bases, with 10 bases left between them. CDR1 DFQATT and CDR2 SNEGSKA come from the germline V gene (reference sequence). The CDR3 here is CSARRGSADTQYF. CDR3 in DNA: TGCAGTGCTAGAAGGGGGAGTGCAGATACGCAGTATTTT.

This clonotype was counted at least ten times. This rearrangement joins TRBV12-3 or TRBV12-4 to TRBJ1-2; 7 positions match TRBD1. J lost 0 bases, V lost 3 bases, and 13 bases had no gene match. The CDR3 consists of 18 residues. CDR3 coding DNA: TGTGCCAGCAGTTTTCATATTGACAGGGTGGGCCCTAACTATGGCTACACCTTC. It specifies CASSFHIDRVGPNYGYTF.

The chain recombines TRBV5-1 with TRBJ2-7, with D hard to call. V was trimmed by 0 bases and J by 0 bases, leaving 13 bases between them. The CDR3 extends over 16 amino acids. Germline V gives CDR1 SGHRS, CDR2 YFSETQ. The DNA for the CDR3 is TGCGCCAGCAGCTTGGGGCCAGCCTCGCCCTCCTACGAGCAGTACTTC. Its translation: CASSLGPASPSYEQYF.

As for this clonotype: A clone one base away is much larger, so this may be a read error. The chain has TRBV4-2 and TRBJ1-2; TRBD1 aligns across 7 bases. CDR1 LGHNA and CDR2 YNFKEQ come from the germline V gene. The CDR3 is 15 amino acids. CDR3 DNA: TGTGCCGGCAGCCAACCTGAAACAGGGGTATATGGCTACACCTTC. Its protein is CAGSQPETGVYGYTF.

The table lists this clonotype with many counts. The chain is built from TRBV20-1 and TRBJ2-3, with TRBD2 matching over 7 bases. Trimming removed 7 bases from V and 4 bases from J; junction bases left unmatched: 8. Germline lookup yields CDR1 DFQATT and CDR2 SNEGSKA (reference sequence). The CDR3 is made up of 13 amino acids. CDR3 coding DNA: TGCAGTGGTAGGCGGGGGATCGCAGATACGCAGTATTTT. Translation gives CSGRRGIADTQYF.

CDR3: CASSLDSFYNEQFF. CDR3 coding DNA: TGTGCCAGCAGTCTCGACTCTTTCTACAATGAGCAGTTCTTC. The rearrangement joins TRBV9 to TRBJ2-1; the D is unclear. Germline values: CDR1 SGDLS, CDR2 YYNGEE. V lost 5 bases, J lost 3 bases, and 12 bases lay in between. CDR3 length: 14 amino acids.